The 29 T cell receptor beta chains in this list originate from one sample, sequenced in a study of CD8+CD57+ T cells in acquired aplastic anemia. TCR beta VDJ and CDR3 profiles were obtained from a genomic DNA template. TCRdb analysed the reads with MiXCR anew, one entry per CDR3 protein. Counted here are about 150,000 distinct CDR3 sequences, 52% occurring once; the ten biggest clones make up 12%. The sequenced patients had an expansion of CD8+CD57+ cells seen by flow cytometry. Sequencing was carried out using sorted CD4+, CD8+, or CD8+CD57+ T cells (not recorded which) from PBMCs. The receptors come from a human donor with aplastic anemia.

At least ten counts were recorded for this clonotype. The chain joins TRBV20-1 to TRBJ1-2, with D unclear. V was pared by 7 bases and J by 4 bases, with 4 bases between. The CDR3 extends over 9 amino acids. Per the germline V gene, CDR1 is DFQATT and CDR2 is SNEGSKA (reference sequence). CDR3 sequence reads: CSGVYGYTF. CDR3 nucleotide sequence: TGCAGTGGGGTCTATGGCTACACCTTC.

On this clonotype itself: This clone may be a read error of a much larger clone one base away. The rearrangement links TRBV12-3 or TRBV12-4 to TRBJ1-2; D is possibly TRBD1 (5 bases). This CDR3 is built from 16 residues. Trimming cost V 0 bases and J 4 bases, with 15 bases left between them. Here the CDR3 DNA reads TGTGCCAGCAGTTTAGCGCCGGACCTGGGGCCCTATGGCTACACCTTC. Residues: CASSLAPDLGPYGYTF.

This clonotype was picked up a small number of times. The DNA of the CDR3 is TGTGCCAGCAGTTTTTCGGTTAACACTGAAGCTTTCTTT. Amino acid sequence: CASSFSVNTEAFF. The chain uses TRBV12-3 or TRBV12-4 and TRBJ1-1, with unresolved D. This CDR3 region has 13 residues. V was pared by 3 bases and J by 2 bases, with 7 bases between.

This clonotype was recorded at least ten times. CDR3 DNA: TGTGCCAGCAGCTCCGATGAAAAACTGTTTTTT. This sequence encodes CASSSDEKLFF. The V call is TRBV9, the J call TRBJ1-4; D uncertain. CDR1 and CDR2 from the germline V gene are SGDLS and YYNGEE. The V and J ends lost 4 bases and 6 bases respectively, with 4 bases between them. This CDR3 comprises 11 residues.

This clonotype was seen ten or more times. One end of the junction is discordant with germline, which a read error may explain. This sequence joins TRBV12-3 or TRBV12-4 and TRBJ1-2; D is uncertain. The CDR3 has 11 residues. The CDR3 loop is CASSLGPMQHF. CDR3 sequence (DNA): TGTGCCAGCAGTCTCGGCCCCATGCAACACTTC.

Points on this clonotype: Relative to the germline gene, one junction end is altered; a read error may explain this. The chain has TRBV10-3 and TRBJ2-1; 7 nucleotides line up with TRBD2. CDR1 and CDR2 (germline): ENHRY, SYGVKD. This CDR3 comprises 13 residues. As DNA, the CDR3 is TGTGCCATCGGCCACGGGGACTACAATGAGCAGTTCTTT. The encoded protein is CAIGHGDYNEQFF.

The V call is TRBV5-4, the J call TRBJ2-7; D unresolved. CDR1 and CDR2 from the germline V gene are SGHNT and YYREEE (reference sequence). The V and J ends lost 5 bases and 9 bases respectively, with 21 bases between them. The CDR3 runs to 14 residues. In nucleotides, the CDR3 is TGTGCCAGCAGGGATATGACTGGGGAACCAGTGCAGTACTTC. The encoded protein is CASRDMTGEPVQYF. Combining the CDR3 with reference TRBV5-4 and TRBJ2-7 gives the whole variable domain ETGVTQSPTHLIKTRGQQVTLRCSSQSGHNTVSWYQQALGQGPQFIFQYYREEENGRGNFPPRFSGLQFPNYSSELNVNALELDDSALYLCASRDMTGEPVQYFGPGTRLTVT.

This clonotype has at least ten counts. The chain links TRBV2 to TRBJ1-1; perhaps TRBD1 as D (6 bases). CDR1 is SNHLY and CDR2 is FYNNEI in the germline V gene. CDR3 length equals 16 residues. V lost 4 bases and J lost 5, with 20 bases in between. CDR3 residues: CASSGVGGEGGTEAFF. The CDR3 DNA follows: TGTGCCAGCAGTGGGGTTGGTGGGGAAGGGGGAACTGAAGCTTTCTTT.

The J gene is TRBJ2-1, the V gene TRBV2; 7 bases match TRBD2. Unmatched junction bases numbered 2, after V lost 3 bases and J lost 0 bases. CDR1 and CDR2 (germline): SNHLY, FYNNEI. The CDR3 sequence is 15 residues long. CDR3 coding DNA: TGTGCCAGCAGTGAGGGCGGGGGCTCCTACAATGAGCAGTTCTTC. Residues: CASSEGGGSYNEQFF.

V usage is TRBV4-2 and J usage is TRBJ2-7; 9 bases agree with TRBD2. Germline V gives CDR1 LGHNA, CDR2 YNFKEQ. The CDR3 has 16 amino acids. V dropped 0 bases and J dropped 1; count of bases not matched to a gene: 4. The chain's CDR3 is CASSQDGLAGSYEQYF. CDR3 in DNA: TGTGCCAGCAGCCAAGATGGTCTAGCGGGATCCTACGAGCAGTACTTC.

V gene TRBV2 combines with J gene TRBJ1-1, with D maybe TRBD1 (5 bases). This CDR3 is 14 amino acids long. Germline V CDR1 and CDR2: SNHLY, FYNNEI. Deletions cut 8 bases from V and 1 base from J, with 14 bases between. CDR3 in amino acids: CASRGWSANTEAFF. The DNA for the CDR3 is TGTGCCAGCCGGGGGTGGTCAGCGAACACTGAAGCTTTCTTT.

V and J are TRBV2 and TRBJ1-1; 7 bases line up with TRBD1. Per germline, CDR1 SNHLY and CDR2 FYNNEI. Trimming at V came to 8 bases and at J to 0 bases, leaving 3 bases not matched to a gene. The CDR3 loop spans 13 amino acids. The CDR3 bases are TGTGCCAGCGGCGACAGGGTGAACACTGAAGCTTTCTTT. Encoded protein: CASGDRVNTEAFF.

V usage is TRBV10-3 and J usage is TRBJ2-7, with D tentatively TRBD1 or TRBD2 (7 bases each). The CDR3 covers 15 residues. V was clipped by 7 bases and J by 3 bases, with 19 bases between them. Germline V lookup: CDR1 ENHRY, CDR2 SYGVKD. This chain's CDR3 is CAIMGGRQGDYEQYF. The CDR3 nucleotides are TGTGCCATCATGGGGGGGAGACAGGGCGACTACGAGCAGTACTTC.

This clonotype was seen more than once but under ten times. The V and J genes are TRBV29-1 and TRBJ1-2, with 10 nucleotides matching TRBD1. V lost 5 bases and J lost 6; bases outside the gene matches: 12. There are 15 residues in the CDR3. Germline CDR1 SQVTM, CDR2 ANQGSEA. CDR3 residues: CSVSEDRGFVDGYTF. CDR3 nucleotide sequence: TGCAGCGTTAGTGAGGACAGGGGGTTCGTTGATGGCTACACCTTC.

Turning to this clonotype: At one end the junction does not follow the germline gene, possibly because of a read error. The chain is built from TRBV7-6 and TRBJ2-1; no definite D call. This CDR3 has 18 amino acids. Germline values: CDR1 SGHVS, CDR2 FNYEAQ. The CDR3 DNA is TGTGCCAGCAGCTTAGTCAGGCCACCAACAAACTCCTACAGTGAGCAGTTCTTC. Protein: CASSLVRPPTNSYSEQFF. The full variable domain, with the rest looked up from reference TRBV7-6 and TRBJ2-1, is GAGVSQSPRYKVTKRGQDVALRCDPISGHVSLYWYRQALGQGPEFLTYFNYEAQQDKSGLPNDRFSAERPEGSISTLTIQRTEQRDSAMYRCASSLVRPPTNSYSEQFFGPGTRLTVL.

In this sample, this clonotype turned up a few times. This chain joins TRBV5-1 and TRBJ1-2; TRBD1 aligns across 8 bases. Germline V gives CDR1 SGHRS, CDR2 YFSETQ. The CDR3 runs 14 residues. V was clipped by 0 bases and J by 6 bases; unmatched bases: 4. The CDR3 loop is CASSLAGTGHGYTF. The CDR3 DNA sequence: TGCGCCAGCAGCTTGGCGGGGACAGGTCATGGCTACACCTTC.

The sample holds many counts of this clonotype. The CDR3 reads CASSPGTSGEQETQYF. In DNA form, the CDR3 reads TGTGCCAGCAGCCCTGGGACTAGCGGGGAGCAAGAGACCCAGTACTTC. The chain employs TRBV7-6 and TRBJ2-5; 13 positions agree with TRBD2. CDR1 and CDR2 from the germline V gene are SGHVS and FNYEAQ. This CDR3 comprises 16 residues. Losses at the gene ends were 5 bases for V and 2 bases for J; bases not matched to a gene: 5.

CDR3 region: CATSPQGGSMNTEAFF. The CDR3 DNA sequence: TGTGCCACCAGCCCCCAAGGGGGAAGCATGAACACTGAAGCTTTCTTT. The chain couples TRBV15 to TRBJ1-1, with D perhaps TRBD1 (6 bases). The CDR3 is 16 residues long. Germline CDR1 is LNHNV and CDR2 is YYDKDF (reference sequence). Trimming pared 5 bases from V and 0 bases from J, leaving 16 bases between.

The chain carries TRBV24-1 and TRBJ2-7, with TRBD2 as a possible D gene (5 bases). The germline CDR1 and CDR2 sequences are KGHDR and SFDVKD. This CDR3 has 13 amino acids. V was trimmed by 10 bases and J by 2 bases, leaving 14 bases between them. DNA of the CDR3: TGTGCCACAGGGTCTTCCGGGACCTACGAGCAGTACTTC. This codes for CATGSSGTYEQYF.

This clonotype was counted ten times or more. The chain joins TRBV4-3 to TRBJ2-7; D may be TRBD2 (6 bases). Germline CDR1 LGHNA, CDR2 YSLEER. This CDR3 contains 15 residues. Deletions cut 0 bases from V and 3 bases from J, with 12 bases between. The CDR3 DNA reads TGCGCCAGCAGCCAAGATGATGGGGGACTCTACGAGCAGTACTTC. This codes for CASSQDDGGLYEQYF.

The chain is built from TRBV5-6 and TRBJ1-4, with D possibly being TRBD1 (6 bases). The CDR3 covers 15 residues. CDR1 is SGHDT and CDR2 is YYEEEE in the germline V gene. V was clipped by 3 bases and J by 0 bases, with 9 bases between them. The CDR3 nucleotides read TGTGCCAGCAGCTCCCGACAGGCAACTAATGAAAAACTGTTTTTT. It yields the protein CASSSRQATNEKLFF.

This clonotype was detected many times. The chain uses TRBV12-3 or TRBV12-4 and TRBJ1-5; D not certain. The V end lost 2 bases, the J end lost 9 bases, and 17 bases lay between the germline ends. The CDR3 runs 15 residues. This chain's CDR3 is CASSLQVGGLWPQHF. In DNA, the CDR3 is TGTGCCAGCAGTTTACAGGTCGGAGGTCTATGGCCCCAGCATTTT.

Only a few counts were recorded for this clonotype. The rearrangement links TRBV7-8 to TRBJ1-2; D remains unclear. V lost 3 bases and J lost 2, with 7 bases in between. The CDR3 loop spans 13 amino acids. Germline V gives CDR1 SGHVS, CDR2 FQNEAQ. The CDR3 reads CASSFSENYGYTF. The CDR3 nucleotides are TGTGCCAGCAGCTTCTCGGAGAACTATGGCTACACCTTC.

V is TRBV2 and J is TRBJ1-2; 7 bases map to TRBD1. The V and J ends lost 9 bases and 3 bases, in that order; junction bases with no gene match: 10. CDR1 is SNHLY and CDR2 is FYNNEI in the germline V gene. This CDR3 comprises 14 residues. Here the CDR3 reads CASDMTGTDYGYTF. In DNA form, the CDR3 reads TGTGCCAGTGATATGACCGGGACAGACTATGGCTACACCTTC.

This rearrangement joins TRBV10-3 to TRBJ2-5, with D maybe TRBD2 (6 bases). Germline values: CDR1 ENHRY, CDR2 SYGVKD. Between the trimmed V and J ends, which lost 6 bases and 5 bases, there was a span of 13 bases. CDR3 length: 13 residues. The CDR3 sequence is CAISNTSLETQYF. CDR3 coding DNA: TGTGCCATCAGCAACACTAGCCTTGAGACCCAGTACTTC.

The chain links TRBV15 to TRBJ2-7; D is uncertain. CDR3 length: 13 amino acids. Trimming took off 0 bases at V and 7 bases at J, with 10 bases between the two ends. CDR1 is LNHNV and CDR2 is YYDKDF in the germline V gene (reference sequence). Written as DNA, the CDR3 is TGTGCCACCAGCAGAGATCGGAGCGCTGAGCAGTACTTC. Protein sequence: CATSRDRSAEQYF.

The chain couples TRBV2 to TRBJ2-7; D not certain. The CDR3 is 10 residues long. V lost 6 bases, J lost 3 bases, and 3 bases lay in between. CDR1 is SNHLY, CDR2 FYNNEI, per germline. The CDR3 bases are TGTGCCAGCAGGGACTACGAGCAGTACTTC. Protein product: CASRDYEQYF.

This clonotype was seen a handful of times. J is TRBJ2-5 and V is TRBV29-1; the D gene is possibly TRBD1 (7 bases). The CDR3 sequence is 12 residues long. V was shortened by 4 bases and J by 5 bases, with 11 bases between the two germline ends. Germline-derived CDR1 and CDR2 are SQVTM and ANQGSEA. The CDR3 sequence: CSVVEGQETQYF. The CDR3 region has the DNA TGCAGCGTTGTGGAGGGACAGGAGACCCAGTACTTC.

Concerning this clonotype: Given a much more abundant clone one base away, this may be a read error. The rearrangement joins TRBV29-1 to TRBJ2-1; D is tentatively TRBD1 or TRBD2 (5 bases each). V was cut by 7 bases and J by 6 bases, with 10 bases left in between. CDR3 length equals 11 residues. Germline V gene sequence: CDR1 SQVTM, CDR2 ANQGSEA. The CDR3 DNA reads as TGCAGCGCCTGGGGGTGCAATGAGCAGTTCTTC. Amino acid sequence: CSAWGCNEQFF.